Presented here are 29 T cell receptor beta chains from one specimen sequenced in a study of T cell responses to AZD1222 COVID-19 vaccine. The repertoire was sequenced with immunoSEQ multiplex PCR; TCRdb's copy has only in-frame clones and lacks some. Of 130,000 to 150,000 clones listed, about 93% are singletons. The source was peripheral blood, collected on day 0 of AZD1222 vaccination. All receptors come from an adult in good health.

The chain carries TRBV29-1 and TRBJ1-2; D gene ambiguous. V lost 1 base and J lost 3, with 9 bases in between. Germline CDR1 reads SQVTM; CDR2 reads ANQGSEA. The CDR3 is 13 amino acids. DNA of the CDR3: TGCAGCGTTGAAGGGGGAAGCCACTATGGCTACACCTTC. Amino acids: CSVEGGSHYGYTF. The full variable domain, rest sourced from reference TRBV29-1 and TRBJ1-2, is SAVISQKPSRDICQRGTSLTIQCQVDSQVTMMFWYRQQPGQSLTLIATANQGSEATYESGFVIDKFPISRPNLTFSTLTVSNMSPEDSSIYLCSVEGGSHYGYTFGSGTRLTVV.

The chain recombines TRBV5-4 with TRBJ1-2; D perhaps matches TRBD1 (6 bases). The V end was cut by 2 bases, the J end by 11 bases, with 13 bases between. Germline V gene lookup returns CDR1 SGHNT and CDR2 YYREEE (reference sequence). The CDR3 totals 12 residues. CDR3 region: CASSFGGRKYTF. Here the CDR3 DNA reads TGTGCCAGCAGCTTCGGGGGGCGCAAGTACACCTTC.

The chain uses TRBV25-1 and TRBJ1-2; no clear D gene. Germline V lookup: CDR1 MGHDK, CDR2 SYGVNS. V lost 2 bases and J 5 bases, leaving 15 bases between the germline ends. CDR3 length: 15 residues. CDR3 loop: CASSEGSPEVYGYTF. CDR3 coding DNA: TGTGCCAGCAGTGAAGGTAGCCCCGAAGTATATGGCTACACCTTC.

This rearrangement joins TRBV2 to TRBJ2-2, with D possibly being TRBD1 or TRBD2 (5 bases each). Trimming stripped 5 bases from V and 5 bases from J, with 18 bases between. This CDR3 has 16 residues. Germline V gene data show CDR1 as SNHLY and CDR2 as FYNNEI. DNA of the CDR3: TGTGCCAGCAGTCCCACACGGGACGGTACTACCGGGGAGCTGTTTTTT. Translation gives CASSPTRDGTTGELFF. The full variable domain, completed using reference TRBV2 and TRBJ2-2, is EPEVTQTPSHQVTQMGQEVILRCVPISNHLYFYWYRQILGQKVEFLVSFYNNEISEKSEIFDDQFSVERPDGSNFTLKIRSTKLEDSAMYFCASSPTRDGTTGELFFGEGSRLTVL.

The chain's CDR3 is CASSQQGVQETQYF. In DNA form, the CDR3 reads TGCGCCAGCAGCCAACAGGGGGTACAAGAGACCCAGTACTTC. The chain combines TRBV4-1 with TRBJ2-5, with TRBD1 matching 7 bases. The CDR3 contains 14 residues. Germline CDR1 and CDR2: MGHRA and YSYEKL. Unmatched junction bases numbered 2, after V lost 2 bases and J lost 2 bases.

The gene calls are TRBV4-1 and TRBJ1-6; D unclear. From germline, CDR1 is MGHRA and CDR2 YSYEKL. Trimming stripped 1 base from V and 7 bases from J, with 11 bases between. CDR3 size: 15 residues. This chain's CDR3 is CASSQGWELNSPLHF. For the CDR3, the DNA is TGCGCCAGCAGCCAAGGATGGGAACTAAATTCACCCCTCCACTTT.

This rearrangement joins TRBV6-5 to TRBJ1-6; no clear D. The ends were cut back, 0 bases at V and 11 bases at J, with 8 bases in the middle. The CDR3 is 13 residues long. Germline CDR1 is MNHEY and CDR2 is SVGAGI. In DNA, the CDR3 is TGTGCCAGCAGTTACTCTAACCGAACACCCCTCCACTTT. This encodes CASSYSNRTPLHF.

The chain links TRBV18 to TRBJ2-2, with D possibly TRBD2 on 5 matching bases. CDR3 length: 14 amino acids. Trimming cost V 3 bases and J 7 bases, with 12 bases left between them. CDR1 is KGHSH, CDR2 LQKENI, per germline. CDR3 coding DNA: TGTGCCAGCTCACCTCGGACTGTGTACGGGGAGCTGTTTTTT. This gives the protein CASSPRTVYGELFF. The full variable domain, its missing parts supplied by reference TRBV18 and TRBJ2-2, is NAGVMQNPRHLVRRRGQEARLRCSPMKGHSHVYWYRQLPEEGLKFMVYLQKENIIDESGMPKERFSAEFPKEGPSILRIQQVVRGDSAAYFCASSPRTVYGELFFGEGSRLTVL.

The chain carries TRBV7-3 and TRBJ2-3; 14 nucleotides line up with TRBD2. Trimming cost V 2 bases and J 5 bases; bases outside gene matches: 9. The CDR3 length is 18 residues. Germline CDR1 SGHTA, CDR2 FQGTGA. CDR3 residues: CASSLLGTSGSPRDTQYF. In DNA form, the CDR3 reads TGTGCCAGCAGCTTATTGGGGACTAGCGGGAGCCCGCGAGATACGCAGTATTTT.

V gene TRBV7-8 combines with J gene TRBJ1-1; a weak D match, TRBD1 (5 bases). The V gene lost 5 bases and the J gene lost 4 bases, with 14 bases spanning the gap. This CDR3 is 14 amino acids long. Looked up from germline, CDR1 is SGHVS and CDR2 is FQNEAQ. As DNA, the CDR3 is TGTGCCAGCAGCCCTGGGGCGCTGGCCACTGAAGCTTTCTTT. It yields the protein CASSPGALATEAFF. The full variable domain, in which reference TRBV7-8 and TRBJ1-1 provide the parts outside the CDR3, is GAGVSQSPRYKVAKRGQDVALRCDPISGHVSLFWYQQALGQGPEFLTYFQNEAQLDKSGLPSDRFFAERPEGSVSTLKIQRTQQEDSAVYLCASSPGALATEAFFGQGTRLTVV.

V is TRBV2 and J is TRBJ2-2; D possibly matches TRBD1 or TRBD2 (5 bases each). V lost 6 bases to trimming and J lost 6 bases, with 5 bases between them. Germline CDR1 reads SNHLY; CDR2 reads FYNNEI. The CDR3 is made up of 11 amino acids. Here the CDR3 reads CASRGAGELFF. The CDR3 bases are TGTGCCAGCAGGGGGGCCGGGGAGCTGTTTTTT.

The chain employs TRBV6-5 and TRBJ1-4; TRBD1 might be the D (6 bases). V lost 5 bases, J lost 5 bases, and 12 bases lay in between. The germline V gene has CDR1 MNHEY and CDR2 SVGAGI. The CDR3 extends over 14 amino acids. The CDR3: CASSKTGPNEKLFF. For the CDR3, the DNA is TGTGCCAGCAGTAAGACAGGACCCAATGAAAAACTGTTTTTT.

The chain has TRBV11-2 and TRBJ1-2, with 10 bases aligning to TRBD1. J gave up 5 bases and V 4 bases, and 4 bases lay outside the gene matches. The CDR3 runs to 14 residues. Germline-derived CDR1 and CDR2 are SGHAT and FQNNGV. The CDR3: CASSSGQGRYGYTF. CDR3 DNA sequence: TGTGCCAGCAGCTCGGGACAGGGGAGGTATGGCTACACCTTC.

This chain connects TRBV29-1 to TRBJ2-5, with a tentative D call TRBD2 (6 bases). This CDR3 has 12 residues. CDR1 and CDR2 (germline): SQVTM, ANQGSEA. Trimming removed 4 bases from V and 1 base from J, with 7 bases in between. CDR3: CSVVGLQETQYF. For the CDR3, the DNA is TGCAGCGTTGTGGGACTCCAAGAGACCCAGTACTTC.

This sequence joins TRBV2 and TRBJ1-1, with D possibly being TRBD1 (6 bases). V dropped 7 bases and J dropped 3 bases, with 12 bases sitting between them. The length of the CDR3 is 13 residues. Germline-derived CDR1 and CDR2 are SNHLY and FYNNEI. The DNA for the CDR3 is TGTGCCAGCACCGGCTACAGGGACACTGAAGCTTTCTTT. It yields the protein CASTGYRDTEAFF.

V is TRBV29-1 and J is TRBJ1-1; a possible D gene is TRBD1 (5 bases). This CDR3 region has 14 residues. The germline V and J ends were trimmed by 2 bases and 1 base, with 11 bases remaining between them. Germline V gene sequence: CDR1 SQVTM, CDR2 ANQGSEA. Here the CDR3 DNA reads TGCAGCGTTGAAAAAAGGCAGGGGAACACTGAAGCTTTCTTT. Protein: CSVEKRQGNTEAFF.

The chain links TRBV19 to TRBJ1-5; D possibly corresponds to TRBD1 (6 bases). This CDR3 contains 15 residues. Germline V gene data show CDR1 as LNHDA and CDR2 as SQIVND (reference sequence). The V end lost 4 bases, the J end lost 5 bases, and 15 bases lay between the germline ends. The CDR3 coding sequence is TGTGCCAGTAGTACCTCAGGGGAGGGTTATCAGCCCCAGCATTTT. Protein: CASSTSGEGYQPQHF.

The chain has TRBV6-4 and TRBJ1-2; D might be TRBD1 (6 bases). The V and J ends lost 6 bases and 6 bases respectively, with 17 bases between them. CDR3 length equals 14 residues. Germline-derived CDR1 and CDR2 are MRHNA and SNTAGT. CDR3 nucleotide sequence: TGTGCCAGCAGGGAGGGACAAGAATCCGATGGCTACACCTTC. It codes for CASREGQESDGYTF.

This clone has just one count. This sequence joins TRBV5-1 and TRBJ2-4; D remains unclear. The CDR3 runs to 16 residues. Germline CDR1 and CDR2: SGHRS and YFSETQ. Deletions cut 2 bases from V and 0 bases from J, with 12 bases between. CDR3 region: CASSLDHALAKNIQYF. CDR3 in DNA: TGCGCCAGCAGCTTAGACCACGCCTTAGCCAAAAACATTCAGTACTTC.

This clone was picked up one time. The CDR3 protein is CASSFRGLEGYTF. In DNA, the CDR3 is TGTGCCAGCAGCTTCAGGGGGCTCGAGGGCTACACCTTC. The chain couples TRBV9 to TRBJ1-2; 8 positions match TRBD1. Germline V gene data show CDR1 as SGDLS and CDR2 as YYNGEE. The CDR3 has 13 residues. V trimming: 4 bases; J trimming: 8 bases; junction bases outside the gene matches: 7.

The rearrangement links TRBV24-1 to TRBJ2-2; 8 bases line up with TRBD2. This CDR3 spans 15 amino acids. Germline V gives CDR1 KGHDR, CDR2 SFDVKD. J was trimmed by 5 bases and V by 7 bases; bases with no gene match: 8. The CDR3 coding sequence is TGTGCCACCAGCCCTGCGGGGGGAAGTACCGGGGAGCTGTTTTTT. This sequence encodes CATSPAGGSTGELFF.

Regarding this clone: Sequence at one end of the junction differs from germline and may be a read error. The chain links TRBV24-1 to TRBJ2-7; D ambiguous. The CDR3 sequence is 14 residues long. The germline V gene encodes CDR1 KGHDR and CDR2 SFDVKD. This CDR3 is CATSDLWGTYGQYF. The DNA for the CDR3 is TGTGCCACCAGTGATTTGTGGGGAACCTACGGGCAGTACTTC.

The CDR3 region has the DNA TGTGCCAGCAGTTACGTGGGGAACTCTGGGGCCAACGTCCTGACTTTC. Translated: CASSYVGNSGANVLTF. This chain uses TRBV6-5 with TRBJ2-6; D not resolved. Trimming cost V 2 bases and J 0 bases, with 8 bases left between them. This CDR3 has 16 residues. Germline values: CDR1 MNHEY, CDR2 SVGAGI.

The chain carries TRBV12-3 or TRBV12-4 and TRBJ1-1; 11 bases line up with TRBD1. The CDR3 spans 12 residues. With V trimmed by 5 bases and J by 13 bases, 6 bases remained unmatched. This chain's CDR3 is CASSQGQGAGFF. The CDR3 DNA follows: TGTGCCAGCAGTCAAGGACAGGGGGCGGGTTTCTTT.

V and J are TRBV27 and TRBJ2-7, with D possibly TRBD2 on 5 matching bases. Germline loops: CDR1 MNHEY, CDR2 SMNVEV (reference sequence). V was trimmed by 6 bases and J by 3 bases, leaving 12 bases between them. The CDR3 consists of 13 residues. The CDR3 here is CASRADGVYEQYF. The CDR3 region has the DNA TGTGCCAGCAGGGCCGACGGGGTCTACGAGCAGTACTTC.

The chain is built from TRBV3-1 (or the pseudogene TRBV3-2) and TRBJ2-7; TRBD1 aligns across 7 bases. This CDR3 is 12 amino acids long. Germline V gene lookup returns CDR1 LGHDT and CDR2 YNNKEL (reference sequence). The V gene end was trimmed by 6 bases and the J gene end by 7 bases; junction bases not matched to a gene: 6. CDR3: CASRNRGGEQYF. CDR3 nucleotides: TGTGCCAGCAGGAACAGGGGCGGGGAGCAGTACTTC.

The genes are TRBV7-2 and TRBJ2-1, with D perhaps given as TRBD1 or TRBD2 (5 bases each). The CDR3 totals 12 residues. Trimming left V 4 bases short and J 15 bases short, with 16 bases between. CDR1 SGHTA and CDR2 FQGNSA come from the germline V gene. The CDR3 nucleotides read TGTGCCAGCAGCTGGTATGGGACCCAGCTGTTCTTC. The encoded protein is CASSWYGTQLFF.

This clone showed up just once. The chain recombines TRBV7-9 with TRBJ2-2, with D unclear. This CDR3 is 15 amino acids long. CDR1 is SEHNR and CDR2 is FQNEAQ in the germline V gene (reference sequence). V gave up 2 bases and J gave up 1 base, with 8 bases separating them. The CDR3, as DNA: TGTGCCAGCAGCTTAAATCCCCAGAACACCGGGGAGCTGTTTTTT. The encoded protein is CASSLNPQNTGELFF.

The chain carries TRBV5-6 and TRBJ1-2; D is ambiguous. Germline CDR1 is SGHDT and CDR2 is YYEEEE. The CDR3 totals 12 residues. Trimming left V 0 bases short and J 8 bases short, with 8 bases between. The CDR3 DNA sequence: TGTGCCAGCAGCTTGGTAGGGCTCGGCTACACCTTC. Translation: CASSLVGLGYTF.